The 22 T cell receptor beta chains below were found in one sample sequenced in a study of identical twins. TCRdb redid the calling of the 5' RACE reads with MiXCR, one entry per CDR3 protein. Of 550,000 to 700,000 distinct CDR3 sequences listed, around 21% are singletons. In addition, the sample was reused for a study of T cells expressing NK-cell markers.

Sequenced sample: PBMCs. These receptors were obtained from a woman aged 18-29 years in good health.

This chain joins TRBV20-1 and TRBJ2-1, with 7 positions matching TRBD2. Per the germline V gene, CDR1 is DFQATT and CDR2 is SNEGSKA (reference sequence). The CDR3 loop spans 15 amino acids. The V gene end was trimmed by 0 bases and the J gene end by 6 bases; junction bases not matched to a gene: 8. The CDR3 here is CSARDGRLALNEQFF. The CDR3 DNA follows: TGCAGTGCTAGAGATGGGAGACTAGCCCTCAATGAGCAGTTCTTC.

Ten or more counts support this clonotype. The rearrangement uses TRBV7-9 and TRBJ2-1; D is unclear. The length of the CDR3 is 13 residues. V lost 10 bases and J lost 10, with 20 bases in between. CDR1 is SEHNR and CDR2 is FQNEAQ in the germline V gene (reference sequence). CDR3 region: CATLALAYAEQFF. In DNA form, the CDR3 reads TGTGCCACATTGGCCCTGGCCTATGCGGAGCAGTTCTTC.

This clonotype appeared a few times. The V gene is TRBV10-3, the J gene TRBJ2-5, with 9 bases lining up with TRBD1. CDR1 and CDR2 (germline): ENHRY, SYGVKD. V lost 4 bases to trimming and J lost 9 bases; unmatched junction nucleotides: 9. The CDR3 is made up of 14 amino acids. For the CDR3, the DNA is TGTGCCATCAGTGGGGGACAGGGCAAGCAGGCCCAGTACTTC. Translation gives CAISGGQGKQAQYF.

This clonotype has only a few counts. This chain links TRBV10-2 with TRBJ2-7; D tentatively reads TRBD1 or TRBD2 (5 bases each). The CDR3 has 14 residues. Germline CDR1 and CDR2: WSHSY and SAAADI. Trimming pared 6 bases from V and 3 bases from J, leaving 15 bases between. The CDR3 sequence: CASRIGDGNYEQYF. Written as DNA, the CDR3 is TGCGCCAGCAGAATCGGGGACGGAAACTACGAGCAGTACTTC.

For the CDR3, the DNA is TGCGCCAGCAGTGAATGGTGGCGGTCCAATGAGCAGTTCTTC. Its protein is CASSEWWRSNEQFF. The J gene is TRBJ2-1, the V gene TRBV10-2; the D is unclear. Germline CDR1 is WSHSY and CDR2 is SAAADI. This CDR3 comprises 14 residues. V was cut by 3 bases and J by 6 bases, with 12 bases left in between.

This chain uses TRBV4-3 with TRBJ2-2; D unclear. CDR1 and CDR2 from the germline V gene are LGHNA and YSLEER. The CDR3 totals 13 residues. Between the trimmed V and J ends, which lost 1 base and 6 bases, there was a span of 6 bases. This chain's CDR3 is CASSQVYSGELFF. DNA of the CDR3: TGCGCCAGCAGCCAAGTCTACTCCGGGGAGCTGTTTTTT.

J is TRBJ1-4 and V is TRBV5-1; tentative D call: TRBD1 (5 bases). This CDR3 has 15 residues. Trimming removed 4 bases from V and 4 bases from J, with 14 bases in between. Looked up from germline, CDR1 is SGHRS and CDR2 is YFSETQ. The CDR3 is CASSPQASRNEKLFF. The CDR3 DNA follows: TGCGCCAGCAGCCCACAGGCCTCCCGTAATGAAAAACTGTTTTTT.

This clonotype occurred a few times. The rearrangement links TRBV29-1 to TRBJ2-3, with D perhaps given as TRBD1 or TRBD2 (5 bases each). CDR1 and CDR2 (germline): SQVTM, ANQGSEA. The V gene lost 7 bases and the J gene lost 5 bases, with 10 bases spanning the gap. The CDR3 runs 11 residues. CDR3 nucleotides: TGCAGCGCCGACAGCGGAGATACGCAGTATTTT. Its translation is CSADSGDTQYF.

This clonotype has a handful of counts. The rearrangement joins TRBV20-1 to TRBJ2-1, with D possibly being TRBD2 (5 bases). The CDR3 totals 15 residues. V lost 0 bases, J lost 3 bases, and 12 bases lay in between. CDR1 DFQATT and CDR2 SNEGSKA come from the germline V gene (reference sequence). CDR3 loop: CSARDQGGDYNEQFF. For the CDR3, the DNA is TGCAGTGCTAGAGATCAAGGAGGAGACTACAATGAGCAGTTCTTC.

The table lists this clonotype with many counts. The CDR3 DNA reads TGTGCCATCAGTAGGGCAAGCAGCTACAATGAGCAGTTCTTC. Translated: CAISRASSYNEQFF. The chain employs TRBV10-3 and TRBJ2-1; D not resolved. This CDR3 is 14 amino acids long. CDR1 ENHRY and CDR2 SYGVKD come from the germline V gene. Deletions cut 5 bases from V and 3 bases from J, with 11 bases between.

Turning to this clonotype: A much larger clone sits a single nucleotide away, making a read error possible. The chain uses TRBV2 and TRBJ1-1, with 7 bases lining up with TRBD1. Germline lookup yields CDR1 SNHLY and CDR2 FYNNEI. The CDR3 runs to 13 residues. J lost 1 base, V lost 6 bases, and 2 bases had no gene match. The CDR3 loop is CASRGQSNTEAFF. The CDR3 DNA is TGTGCCAGCAGGGGACAGTCGAACACTGAAGCTTTCTTT.

This chain uses TRBV29-1 with TRBJ1-1, with TRBD1 identical over 7 bases. The CDR3 covers 14 residues. The junction had 10 bases not matched to a gene; V was cut back by 5 bases and J by 4 bases. CDR1 is SQVTM and CDR2 is ANQGSEA in the germline V gene. The CDR3 DNA follows: TGCAGCGTTACAGGGGTCAGGGTTCGCACTGAAGCTTTCTTT. It codes for CSVTGVRVRTEAFF.

The chain carries TRBV27 and TRBJ2-7, with 11 bases identical to TRBD2. The CDR3 extends over 16 amino acids. V shed 4 bases, J shed 5 bases, and the junction held 10 bases outside the gene matches. The germline gives CDR1 MNHEY, CDR2 SMNVEV (reference sequence). DNA of the CDR3: TGTGCCAGCAGTTCCCCGAGACTAGCGGGATCGAACGAGCAGTACTTC. It encodes CASSSPRLAGSNEQYF.

This clonotype has only a few counts. The V gene is TRBV29-1, the J gene TRBJ2-1; D remains ambiguous. Germline V gives CDR1 SQVTM, CDR2 ANQGSEA. V shed 0 bases and J shed 4 bases, with 7 bases lying between them. This CDR3 is 13 amino acids long. The CDR3 DNA reads as TGCAGCGTTGAAGAGAGGAGTTACAATGAGCAGTTCTTC. Residues: CSVEERSYNEQFF.

The J gene is TRBJ2-2, the V gene TRBV4-2, with 7 nucleotides matching TRBD1. CDR1 is LGHNA, CDR2 YNFKEQ, per germline. With V trimmed by 0 bases and J by 6 bases, 4 bases remained unmatched. The CDR3 loop spans 15 amino acids. The DNA of the CDR3 is TGTGCCAGCAGCCAAGATGTTAGGGGGCCCGGGGAGCTGTTTTTT. Its translation: CASSQDVRGPGELFF.

The sample holds a few counts of this clonotype. CDR3 nucleotide sequence: TGCAGTGCTATCGGACAGAAAACCTACAATGAGCAGTTCTTC. Encoded protein: CSAIGQKTYNEQFF. This chain uses TRBV20-1 with TRBJ2-1, with D possibly being TRBD1 (6 bases). Germline CDR1 DFQATT, CDR2 SNEGSKA (reference sequence). V was trimmed by 4 bases and J by 2 bases, leaving 12 bases between them. The CDR3 contains 14 residues.

This rearrangement joins TRBV27 to TRBJ1-6, with D perhaps matching TRBD1 (6 bases). This CDR3 is 15 amino acids long. Trimming left V 5 bases short and J 9 bases short, with 17 bases between. Germline assignment: CDR1 MNHEY and CDR2 SMNVEV (reference sequence). CDR3 amino acids: CASSDETGGGSPLHF. The CDR3 region has the DNA TGTGCCAGCAGTGACGAGACAGGTGGCGGTTCACCCCTCCACTTT.

V gene TRBV7-2 combines with J gene TRBJ2-7; a weak D match, TRBD2 (6 bases). V was clipped by 5 bases and J by 0 bases, with 14 bases between them. Germline V CDR1 and CDR2: SGHTA, FQGNSA. There are 15 residues in the CDR3. The CDR3 DNA is TGTGCCAGCAGCGGATCGGGAGTTCGCTCCTACGAGCAGTACTTC. It specifies CASSGSGVRSYEQYF.

This clonotype was picked up many times. The J gene is TRBJ1-2, the V gene TRBV5-1; D gene uncertain. The CDR3 has 13 residues. Trimming removed 0 bases from V and 4 bases from J, with 7 bases in between. The germline CDR1 and CDR2 sequences are SGHRS and YFSETQ. CDR3 DNA: TGCGCCAGCAGCTTGGAACGGTTCTATGGCTACACCTTC. Its protein is CASSLERFYGYTF.

The rearrangement joins TRBV14 to TRBJ2-7; no firm D call. The CDR3 covers 14 residues. V lost 5 bases, J lost 3 bases, and 14 bases lay in between. The germline V gene has CDR1 SGHDN and CDR2 FVKESK. The CDR3, as DNA: TGTGCCAGCAGCTCACATCACTACCGCTACGAGCAGTACTTC. Translating gives CASSSHHYRYEQYF.

The sample holds a few counts of this clonotype. The V gene is TRBV18, the J gene TRBJ2-7; no reliable D call. V was pared by 0 bases and J by 4 bases, with 7 bases between. The CDR3 extends over 13 amino acids. Germline loops: CDR1 KGHSH, CDR2 LQKENI. In DNA form, the CDR3 reads TGTGCCAGCTCACCACCAAGTGGATACGAGCAGTACTTC. Translation: CASSPPSGYEQYF.

This sequence joins TRBV7-3 and TRBJ2-1, with 10 positions matching TRBD2. Germline assignment: CDR1 SGHTA and CDR2 FQGTGA. This CDR3 contains 15 residues. With V trimmed by 2 bases and J by 7 bases, 5 bases remained unmatched. The CDR3 DNA reads as TGTGCCAGCAGCTTACAGGGACTAGCGATGAATGAGCAGTTCTTC. Encoded protein: CASSLQGLAMNEQFF. Full variable domain (missing parts from reference TRBV7-3 and TRBJ2-1): GAGVSQTPSNKVTEKGKYVELRCDPISGHTALYWYRQSLGQGPEFLIYFQGTGAADDSGLPNDRFFAVRPEGSVSTLKIQRTERGDSAVYLCASSLQGLAMNEQFFGPGTRLTVL.